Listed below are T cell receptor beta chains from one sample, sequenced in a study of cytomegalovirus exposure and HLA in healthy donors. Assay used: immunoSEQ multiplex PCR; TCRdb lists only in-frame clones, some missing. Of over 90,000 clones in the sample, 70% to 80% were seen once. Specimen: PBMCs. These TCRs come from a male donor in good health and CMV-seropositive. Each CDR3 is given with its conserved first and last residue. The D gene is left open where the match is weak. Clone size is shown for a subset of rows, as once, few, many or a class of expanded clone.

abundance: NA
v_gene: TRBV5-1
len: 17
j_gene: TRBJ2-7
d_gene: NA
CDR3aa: CASSLGLAHTPPYEQYF
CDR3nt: TGCGCCAGCAGCTTGGGGCTAGCCCACACACCTCCCTACGAGCAGTACTTC

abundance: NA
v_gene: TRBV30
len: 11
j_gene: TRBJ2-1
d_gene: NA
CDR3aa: CAWTLSNEQFF
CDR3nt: TGTGCCTGGACACTGTCAAATGAGCAGTTCTTC

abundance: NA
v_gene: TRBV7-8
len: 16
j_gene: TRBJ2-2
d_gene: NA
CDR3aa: CASSRPSDRNTGELFF
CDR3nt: TGTGCCAGCAGCCGCCCCTCGGACAGGAACACCGGGGAGCTGTTTTTT

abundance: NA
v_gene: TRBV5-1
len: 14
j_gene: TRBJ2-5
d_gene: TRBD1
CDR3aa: CASSGYRGQETQYF
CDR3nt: TGCGCCAGCAGCGGGTACAGGGGGCAAGAGACCCAGTACTTC

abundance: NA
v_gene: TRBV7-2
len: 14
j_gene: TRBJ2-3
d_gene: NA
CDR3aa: CASSLAGAGDTQYF
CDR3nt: TGTGCCAGCAGCTTAGCGGGGGCGGGAGATACGCAGTATTTT

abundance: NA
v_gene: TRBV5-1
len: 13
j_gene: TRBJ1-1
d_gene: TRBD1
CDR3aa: CASSLGGTAEAFF
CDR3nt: TGCGCCAGCAGCTTGGGGGGGACAGCCGAAGCTTTCTTT

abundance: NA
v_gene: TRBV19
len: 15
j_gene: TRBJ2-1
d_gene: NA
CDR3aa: CASSIGGGPWNEQFF
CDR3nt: TGTGCCAGTAGTATAGGCGGGGGCCCCTGGAATGAGCAGTTCTTC

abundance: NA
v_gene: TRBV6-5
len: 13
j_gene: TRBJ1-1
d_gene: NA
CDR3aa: CASVRQHNTEAFF
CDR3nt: TGTGCCAGCGTAAGACAGCATAACACTGAAGCTTTCTTT

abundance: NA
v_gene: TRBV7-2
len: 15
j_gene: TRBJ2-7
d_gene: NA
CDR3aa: CASSIGQASSYEQYF
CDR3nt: TGTGCCAGCAGCATAGGACAAGCCAGCTCCTACGAGCAGTACTTC

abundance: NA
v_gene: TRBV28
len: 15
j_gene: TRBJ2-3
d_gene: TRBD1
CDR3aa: CASSAMTGRIDTQYF
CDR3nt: TGTGCCAGCAGTGCTATGACAGGGAGAATTGATACGCAGTATTTT

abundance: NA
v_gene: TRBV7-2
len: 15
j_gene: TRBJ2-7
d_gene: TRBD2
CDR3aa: CASSPRIAGVYEQYF
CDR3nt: TGTGCCAGCAGCCCCCGAATAGCGGGAGTCTACGAGCAGTACTTC

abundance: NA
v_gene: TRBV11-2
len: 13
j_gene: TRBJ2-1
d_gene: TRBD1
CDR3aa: CASSGQEYNEQFF
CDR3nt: TGTGCCAGCAGCGGACAGGAATACAATGAGCAGTTCTTC

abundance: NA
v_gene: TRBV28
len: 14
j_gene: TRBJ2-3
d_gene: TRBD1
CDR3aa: CASSLGQSTDTQYF
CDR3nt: TGTGCCAGCAGTTTGGGACAGAGCACAGATACGCAGTATTTT

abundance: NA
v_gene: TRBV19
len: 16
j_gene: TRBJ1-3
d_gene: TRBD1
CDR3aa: CASSMTGAISGNTIYF
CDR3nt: TGTGCCAGTAGTATGACAGGGGCGATCTCTGGAAACACCATATATTTT

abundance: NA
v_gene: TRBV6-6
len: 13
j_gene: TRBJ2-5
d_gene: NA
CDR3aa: CASSSSEGETQYF
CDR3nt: TGTGCCAGCAGTTCGAGTGAGGGAGAGACCCAGTACTTC

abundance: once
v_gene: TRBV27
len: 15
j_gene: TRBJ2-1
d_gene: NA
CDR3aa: CASSLSENSYNEQFF
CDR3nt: TGTGCCAGCAGTTTATCGGAGAACTCCTACAATGAGCAGTTCTTC

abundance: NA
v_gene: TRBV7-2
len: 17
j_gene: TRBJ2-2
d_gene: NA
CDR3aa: CASSFYVRTMNTGELFF
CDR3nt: TGTGCCAGCAGCTTTTATGTACGGACTATGAACACCGGGGAGCTGTTTTTT

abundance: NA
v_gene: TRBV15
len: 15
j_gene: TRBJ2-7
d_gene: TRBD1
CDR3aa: CATQDRGQGSYEQYF
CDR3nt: TGTGCCACCCAGGATCGGGGACAGGGGTCCTACGAGCAGTACTTC

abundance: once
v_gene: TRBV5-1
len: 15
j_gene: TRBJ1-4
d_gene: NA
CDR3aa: CASSSTAQPNEKLFF
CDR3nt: TGCGCCAGCAGCTCTACAGCCCAACCAAATGAAAAACTGTTTTTT